Sequencing of this T cell receptor beta chain was carried out in a study of T cell repertoires in ileal Crohn's disease. TCRdb's copy holds only in-frame clones and misses some; the assay was immunoSEQ multiplex PCR. The sample holds over 4,500 clones; around four fifths are singletons and the top ten take approximately 4%. After removal of 0 bases from V and 3 bases from J, the junction contained 1 base not matched to a gene. Germline CDR1 MRHNA, CDR2 SNTAGT. The CDR3 is 15 amino acids. Time point reported: neoterminal ileum biopsy at postoperative endoscopy, about 6 months after surgery. The sample taken for sequencing was ileal tissue. This TCR was sampled from an adult with Crohn's disease. V is TRBV6-4 and J is TRBJ2-7; TRBD2 matches 11 bases. Written as DNA, the CDR3 is TGTGCCAGCAGTGACTCAACTAGCGGGAGCTACGAGCAGTACTTC. It is translated as CASSDSTSGSYEQYF.